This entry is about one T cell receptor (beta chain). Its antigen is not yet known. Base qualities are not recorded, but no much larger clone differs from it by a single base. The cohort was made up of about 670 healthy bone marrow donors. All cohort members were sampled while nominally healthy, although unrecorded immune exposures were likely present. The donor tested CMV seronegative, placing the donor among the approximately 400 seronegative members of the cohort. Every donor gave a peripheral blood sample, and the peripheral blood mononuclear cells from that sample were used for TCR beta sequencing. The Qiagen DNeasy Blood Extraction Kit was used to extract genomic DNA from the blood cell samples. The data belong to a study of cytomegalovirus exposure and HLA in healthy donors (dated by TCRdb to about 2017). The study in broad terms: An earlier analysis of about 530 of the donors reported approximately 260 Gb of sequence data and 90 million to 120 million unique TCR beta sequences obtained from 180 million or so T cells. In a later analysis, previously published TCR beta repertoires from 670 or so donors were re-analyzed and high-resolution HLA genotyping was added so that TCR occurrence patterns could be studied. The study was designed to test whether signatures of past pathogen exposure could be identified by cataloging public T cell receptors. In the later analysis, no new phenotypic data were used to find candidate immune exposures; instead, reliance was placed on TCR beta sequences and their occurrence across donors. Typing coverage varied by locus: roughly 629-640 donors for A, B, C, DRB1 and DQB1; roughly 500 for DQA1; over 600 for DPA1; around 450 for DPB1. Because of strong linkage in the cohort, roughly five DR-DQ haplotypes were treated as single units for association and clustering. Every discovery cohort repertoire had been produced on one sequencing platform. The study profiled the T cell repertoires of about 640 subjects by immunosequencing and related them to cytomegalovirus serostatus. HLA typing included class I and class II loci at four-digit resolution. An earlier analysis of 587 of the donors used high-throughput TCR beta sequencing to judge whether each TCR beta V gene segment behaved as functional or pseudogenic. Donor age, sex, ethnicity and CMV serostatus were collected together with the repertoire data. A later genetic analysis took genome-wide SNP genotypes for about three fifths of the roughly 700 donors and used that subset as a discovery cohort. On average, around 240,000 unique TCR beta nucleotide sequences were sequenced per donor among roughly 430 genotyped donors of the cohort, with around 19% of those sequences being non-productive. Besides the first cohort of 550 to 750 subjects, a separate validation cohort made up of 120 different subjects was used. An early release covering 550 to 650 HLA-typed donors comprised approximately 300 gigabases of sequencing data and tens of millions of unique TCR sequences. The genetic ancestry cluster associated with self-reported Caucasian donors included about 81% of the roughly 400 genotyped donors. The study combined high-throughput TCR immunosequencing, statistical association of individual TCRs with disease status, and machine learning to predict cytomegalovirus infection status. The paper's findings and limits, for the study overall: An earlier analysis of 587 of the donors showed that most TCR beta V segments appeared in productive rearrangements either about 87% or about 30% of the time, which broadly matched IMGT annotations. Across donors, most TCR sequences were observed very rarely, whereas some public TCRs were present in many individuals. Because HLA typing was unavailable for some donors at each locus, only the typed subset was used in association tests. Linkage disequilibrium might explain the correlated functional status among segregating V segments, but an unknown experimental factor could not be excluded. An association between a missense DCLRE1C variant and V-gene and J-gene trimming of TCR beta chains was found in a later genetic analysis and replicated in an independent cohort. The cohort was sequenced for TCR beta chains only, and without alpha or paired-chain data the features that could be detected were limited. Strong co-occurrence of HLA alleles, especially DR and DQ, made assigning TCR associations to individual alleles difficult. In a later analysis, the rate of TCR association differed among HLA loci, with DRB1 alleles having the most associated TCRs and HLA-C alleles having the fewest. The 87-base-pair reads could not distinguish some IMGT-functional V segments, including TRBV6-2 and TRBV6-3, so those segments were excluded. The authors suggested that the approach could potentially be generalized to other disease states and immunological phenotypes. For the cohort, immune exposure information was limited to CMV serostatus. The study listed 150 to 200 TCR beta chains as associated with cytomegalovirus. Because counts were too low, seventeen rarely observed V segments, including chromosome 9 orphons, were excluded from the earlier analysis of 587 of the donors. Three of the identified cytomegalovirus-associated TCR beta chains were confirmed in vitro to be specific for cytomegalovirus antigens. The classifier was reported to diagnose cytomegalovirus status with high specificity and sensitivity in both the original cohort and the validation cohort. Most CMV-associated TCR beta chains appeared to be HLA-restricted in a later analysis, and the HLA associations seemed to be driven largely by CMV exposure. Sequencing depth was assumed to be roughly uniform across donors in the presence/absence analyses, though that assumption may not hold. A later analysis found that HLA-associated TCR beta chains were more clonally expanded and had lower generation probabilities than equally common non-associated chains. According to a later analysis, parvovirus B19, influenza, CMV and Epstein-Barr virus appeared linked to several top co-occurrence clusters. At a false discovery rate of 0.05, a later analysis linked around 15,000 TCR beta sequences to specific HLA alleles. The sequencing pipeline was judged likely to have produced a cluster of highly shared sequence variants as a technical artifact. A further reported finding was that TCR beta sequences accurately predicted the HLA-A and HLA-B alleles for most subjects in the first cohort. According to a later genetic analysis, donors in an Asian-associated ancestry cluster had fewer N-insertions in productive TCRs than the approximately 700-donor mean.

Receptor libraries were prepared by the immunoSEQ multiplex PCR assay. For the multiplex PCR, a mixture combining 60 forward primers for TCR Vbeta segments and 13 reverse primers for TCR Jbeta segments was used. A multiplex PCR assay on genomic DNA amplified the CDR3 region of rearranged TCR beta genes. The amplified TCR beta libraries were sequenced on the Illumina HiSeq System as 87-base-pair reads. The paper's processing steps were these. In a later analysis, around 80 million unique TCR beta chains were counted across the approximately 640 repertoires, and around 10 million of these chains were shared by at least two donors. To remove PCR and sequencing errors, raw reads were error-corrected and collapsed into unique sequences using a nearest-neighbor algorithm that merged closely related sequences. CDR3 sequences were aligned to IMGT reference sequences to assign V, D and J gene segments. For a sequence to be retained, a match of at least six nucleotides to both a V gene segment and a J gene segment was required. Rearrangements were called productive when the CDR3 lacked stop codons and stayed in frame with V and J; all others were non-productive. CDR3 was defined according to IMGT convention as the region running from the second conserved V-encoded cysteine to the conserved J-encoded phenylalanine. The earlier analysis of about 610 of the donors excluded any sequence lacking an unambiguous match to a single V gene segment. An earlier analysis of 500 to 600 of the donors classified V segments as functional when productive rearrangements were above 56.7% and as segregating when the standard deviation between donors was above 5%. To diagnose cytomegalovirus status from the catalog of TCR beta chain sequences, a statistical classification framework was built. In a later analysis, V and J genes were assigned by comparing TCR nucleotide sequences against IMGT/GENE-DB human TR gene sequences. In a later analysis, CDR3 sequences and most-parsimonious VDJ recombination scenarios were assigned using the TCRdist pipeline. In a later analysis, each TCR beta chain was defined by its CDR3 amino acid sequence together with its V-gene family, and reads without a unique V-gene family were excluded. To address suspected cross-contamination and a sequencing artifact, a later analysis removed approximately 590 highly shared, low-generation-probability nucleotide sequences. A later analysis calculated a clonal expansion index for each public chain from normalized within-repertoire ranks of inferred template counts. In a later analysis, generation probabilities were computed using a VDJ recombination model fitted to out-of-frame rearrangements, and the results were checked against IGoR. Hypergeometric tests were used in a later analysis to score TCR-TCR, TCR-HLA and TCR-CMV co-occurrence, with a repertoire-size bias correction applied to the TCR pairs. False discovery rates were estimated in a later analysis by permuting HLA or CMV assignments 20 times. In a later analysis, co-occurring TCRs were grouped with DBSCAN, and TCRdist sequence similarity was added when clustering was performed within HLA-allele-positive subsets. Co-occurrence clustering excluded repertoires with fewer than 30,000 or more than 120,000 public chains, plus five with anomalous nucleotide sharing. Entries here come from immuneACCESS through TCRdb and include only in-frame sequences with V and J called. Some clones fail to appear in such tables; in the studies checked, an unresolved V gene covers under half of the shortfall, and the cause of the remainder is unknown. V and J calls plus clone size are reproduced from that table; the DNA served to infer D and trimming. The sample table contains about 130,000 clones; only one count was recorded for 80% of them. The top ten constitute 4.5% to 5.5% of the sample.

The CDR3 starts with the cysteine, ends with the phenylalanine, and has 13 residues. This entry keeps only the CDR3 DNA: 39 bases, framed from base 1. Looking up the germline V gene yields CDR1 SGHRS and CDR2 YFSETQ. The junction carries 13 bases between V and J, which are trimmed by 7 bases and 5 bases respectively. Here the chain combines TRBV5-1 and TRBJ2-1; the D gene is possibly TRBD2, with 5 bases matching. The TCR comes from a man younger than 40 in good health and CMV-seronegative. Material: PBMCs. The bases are TGCGCCAGCTCGGCGAGGGTCCACAATGAGCAGTTCTTC. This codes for CASSARVHNEQFF.